Below are 27 T cell receptor beta chains sequenced from a single sample in a study of cytomegalovirus exposure and HLA in healthy donors (dated by TCRdb to about 2017). The protocol used for the library was the immunoSEQ multiplex PCR assay. For the multiplex PCR, a mixture combining 60 forward primers for TCR Vbeta segments and 13 reverse primers for TCR Jbeta segments was used. The table comes from immuneACCESS by way of TCRdb, which keeps in-frame sequences with V and J called. Part of the clones is missing from these tables; in studies checked, under half for an unresolved V gene and the rest for unknown reasons. This sample holds some 96,000 clones; 70% to 80% were observed only once. The top ten clones comprise about 20% of the sample. The sequenced sample consisted of PBMCs. The origin of the receptors is an older woman in good health and CMV-seropositive.

This chain uses TRBV19 with TRBJ2-7; D may be TRBD1 (6 bases). The V gene's germline CDR1 is LNHDA and CDR2 SQIVND (reference sequence). This CDR3 comprises 10 residues. Trimming cost V 9 bases and J 12 bases, with 15 bases left between them. The CDR3 region has the DNA TGTGCCAGGCCCCGGGACAAGACGTACTTC. It is translated as CARPRDKTYF.

As to this clone: The germline gene is not matched at one end of the junction; a read error may be the cause. The gene calls are TRBV7-9 and TRBJ2-3, with no clear D. The CDR3 runs 12 residues. Germline assignment: CDR1 SEHNR and CDR2 FQNEAQ (reference sequence). CDR3 region: CSSSFITDTQYF. The CDR3 DNA reads TGTTCCAGCAGCTTCATCACAGATACGCAGTATTTT.

The rearrangement uses TRBV4-1 and TRBJ2-5; 9 bases fit TRBD2. V trimming: 0 bases; J trimming: 5 bases; junction bases outside the gene matches: 10. Per the germline V gene, CDR1 is MGHRA and CDR2 is YSYEKL. The CDR3 is made up of 17 amino acids. The CDR3 sequence: CASSQEVRTSASETQYF. The DNA for the CDR3 is TGCGCCAGCAGCCAAGAAGTAAGGACTAGCGCCTCGGAGACCCAGTACTTC.

The CDR3 region has the DNA TGTGCCAGCAGCGTTGGGACAGGGACCTACAATGAGCAGTTCTTC. Translated: CASSVGTGTYNEQFF. The V call is TRBV9, the J call TRBJ2-1; 9 bases line up with TRBD1. The junction had 2 bases not matched to a gene; V was cut back by 2 bases and J by 2 bases. CDR3 length: 15 residues. CDR1 SGDLS and CDR2 YYNGEE come from the germline V gene.

The chain joins TRBV5-1 to TRBJ1-2; the D gene is possibly TRBD1 (6 bases). The germline gives CDR1 SGHRS, CDR2 YFSETQ. CDR3 length: 14 residues. V was shortened by 4 bases and J by 4 bases, with 14 bases between the two germline ends. CDR3 DNA sequence: TGCGCCAGCAGCCAGGGACAAGCGAGCTATGGCTACACCTTC. Translating it yields CASSQGQASYGYTF.

V is TRBV15 and J is TRBJ1-5, with TRBD1 identical over 9 bases. The trim removed 6 bases at V and 2 bases at J, leaving 2 bases unmatched. Germline values: CDR1 LNHNV, CDR2 YYDKDF (reference sequence). The CDR3 length is 14 residues. CDR3 sequence: CATRRDRGNQPQHF. The CDR3 DNA reads TGTGCCACCAGGCGGGACAGGGGCAATCAGCCCCAGCATTTT. The whole variable domain, remainder taken from reference TRBV15 and TRBJ1-5, is DAMVIQNPRYQVTQFGKPVTLSCSQTLNHNVMYWYQQKSSQAPKLLFHYYDKDFNNEADTPDNFQSRRPNTSFCFLDIRSPGLGDTAMYLCATRRDRGNQPQHFGDGTRLSIL.

V usage is TRBV28 and J usage is TRBJ2-5; D is unresolved. Matching the DNA end better, TRBJ2-7 makes the J call doubtful. From germline, CDR1 is MDHEN and CDR2 SYDVKM. The CDR3 has 12 residues. The CDR3 loop is CASSHLGYEQYF. CDR3 nucleotides: TGTGCCAGCAGCCACCTCGGGTACGAGCAGTACTTC.

The chain uses TRBV11-2 and TRBJ1-2; the D is unclear. The CDR3 runs to 15 residues. V dropped 7 bases and J dropped 0 bases, with 15 bases sitting between them. CDR1 and CDR2 from the germline V gene are SGHAT and FQNNGV. The chain's CDR3 is CASTPWQKSNYGYTF. The CDR3 nucleotides are TGTGCCAGCACCCCTTGGCAGAAATCTAACTATGGCTACACCTTC.

The chain is built from TRBV9 and TRBJ2-5; D is uncertain. V lost 0 bases and J 2 bases, leaving 8 bases between the germline ends. The CDR3 totals 14 residues. The V gene's germline CDR1 is SGDLS and CDR2 YYNGEE. CDR3 protein: CASSVAARQETQYF. The CDR3 nucleotides are TGTGCCAGCAGCGTAGCGGCTAGGCAAGAGACCCAGTACTTC. The variable domain in full, completed from reference TRBV9 and TRBJ2-5, reads DSGVTQTPKHLITATGQRVTLRCSPRSGDLSVYWYQQSLDQGLQFLIQYYNGEERAKGNILERFSAQQFPDLHSELNLSSLELGDSALYFCASSVAARQETQYFGPGTRLLVL.

The chain carries TRBV30 and TRBJ2-2; 8 nucleotides align to TRBD2. The junction had 0 bases not matched to a gene; V was cut back by 5 bases and J by 4 bases. CDR1 GTSNPN and CDR2 SVGIG come from the germline V gene (reference sequence). The CDR3 contains 12 residues. The chain's CDR3 is CAWGTSTGELFF. In DNA form, the CDR3 reads TGTGCCTGGGGGACTAGCACCGGGGAGCTGTTTTTT. The full variable domain, its missing parts supplied by reference TRBV30 and TRBJ2-2, is SQTIHQWPATLVQPVGSPLSLECTVEGTSNPNLYWYRQAAGRGLQLLFYSVGIGQISSEVPQNLSASRPQDRQFILSSKKLLLSDSGFYLCAWGTSTGELFFGEGSRLTVL.

The V gene is TRBV28, the J gene TRBJ2-1; maybe TRBD1 (6 bases). The ends were cut back, 3 bases at V and 7 bases at J, with 7 bases in the middle. From germline, CDR1 is MDHEN and CDR2 SYDVKM. The CDR3 length is 12 residues. The CDR3 nucleotides are TGTGCCAGCAGTTTGACAGGTAATGAGCAGTTCTTC. Encoded protein: CASSLTGNEQFF.

J is TRBJ2-7 and V is TRBV6-5; 9 bases are a match to TRBD1. With V trimmed by 4 bases and J by 3 bases, 7 bases remained unmatched. The CDR3 loop spans 15 amino acids. The germline V gene encodes CDR1 MNHEY and CDR2 SVGAGI. CDR3 in amino acids: CASSSGTGKGYEQYF. The CDR3 DNA sequence: TGTGCCAGCAGTTCAGGGACAGGGAAAGGCTACGAGCAGTACTTC.

This rearrangement joins TRBV29-1 to TRBJ1-2, with 8 bases matching TRBD1. CDR1 SQVTM and CDR2 ANQGSEA come from the germline V gene. The CDR3 has 16 residues. V was clipped by 6 bases and J by 5 bases; unmatched bases: 17. The CDR3 region is CSVQGQGEDRPYGYTF. In DNA form, the CDR3 reads TGCAGCGTCCAAGGACAGGGTGAGGATCGGCCATATGGCTACACCTTC.

The gene calls are TRBV18 and TRBJ1-1; no definite D call. Germline V CDR1 and CDR2: KGHSH, LQKENI. Trimming removed 4 bases at V and 2 bases at J, with 5 bases between. CDR3 length equals 12 residues. The CDR3 reads CASSLRNTEAFF. Written as DNA, the CDR3 is TGTGCCAGCTCACTTCGTAACACTGAAGCTTTCTTT.

The chain combines TRBV4-1 with TRBJ1-5, with TRBD1 matching over 10 bases. Per the germline V gene, CDR1 is MGHRA and CDR2 is YSYEKL. This CDR3 has 14 amino acids. Trimming took 3 bases from V and 6 from J; bases not matched to a gene: 2. The CDR3 sequence is CASSHDRGPQPQHF. The CDR3 coding sequence is TGCGCCAGCAGCCACGACAGGGGGCCTCAGCCCCAGCATTTT.

This chain uses TRBV28 with TRBJ2-2; D perhaps matches TRBD2 (6 bases). V was shortened by 5 bases and J by 7 bases, with 23 bases between the two germline ends. The CDR3 is made up of 17 amino acids. Germline V gives CDR1 MDHEN, CDR2 SYDVKM. The CDR3 region is CASSLQGLSSGGGELFF. CDR3 coding DNA: TGTGCCAGCAGTCTCCAGGGACTTAGTTCAGGAGGCGGGGAGCTGTTTTTT.

The chain employs TRBV9 and TRBJ2-3; 11 nucleotides match TRBD2. The CDR3 is 19 amino acids. Germline lookup yields CDR1 SGDLS and CDR2 YYNGEE. V dropped 4 bases and J dropped 6; count of bases not matched to a gene: 19. DNA for the CDR3: TGTGCCAGCAGCCCACAGACTAGCGGGACTTTATTTATAGAGGATACGCAGTATTTT. It yields the protein CASSPQTSGTLFIEDTQYF.

The rearrangement links TRBV6-5 to TRBJ2-7; TRBD1 is a possible D gene (5 bases). Germline CDR1 and CDR2: MNHEY and SVGAGI. V lost 6 bases to trimming and J lost 2 bases, with 11 bases between them. The CDR3 totals 13 residues. The CDR3 region is CASSLTDTYEQYF. As DNA, the CDR3 is TGTGCCAGCAGCCTGACGGACACCTACGAGCAGTACTTC.

The rearrangement links TRBV29-1 to TRBJ2-1; 8 nucleotides match TRBD2. The CDR3 loop spans 14 amino acids. Trimming cost V 7 bases and J 7 bases; bases outside gene matches: 12. Germline V gene sequence: CDR1 SQVTM, CDR2 ANQGSEA. The CDR3: CSGQAGATGNEQFF. In DNA, the CDR3 is TGCAGCGGCCAAGCGGGAGCCACGGGGAATGAGCAGTTCTTC.

The J gene is TRBJ2-7, the V gene TRBV10-2; D may be TRBD1 (6 bases). Deletions cut 2 bases from V and 1 base from J, with 12 bases between. The germline V gene has CDR1 WSHSY and CDR2 SAAADI. This CDR3 contains 15 residues. The chain's CDR3 is CASSESWGLSYEQYF. CDR3 nucleotide sequence: TGCGCCAGCAGTGAGAGTTGGGGGCTTTCCTACGAGCAGTACTTC.

This clone has only a few counts. This chain joins TRBV11-1 and TRBJ2-7, with 8 bases lining up with TRBD1. The length of the CDR3 is 15 residues. Losses at the gene ends were 6 bases for V and 0 bases for J; bases not matched to a gene: 7. Germline CDR1 SGHAT, CDR2 FQDESV (reference sequence). The CDR3 DNA sequence: TGTGCCAGCAGGGGGGGACAGGCCAGCTCCTACGAGCAGTACTTC. Its translation: CASRGGQASSYEQYF.

The chain has TRBV2 and TRBJ2-5, with 7 bases lining up with TRBD1. CDR1 and CDR2 (germline): SNHLY, FYNNEI. This CDR3 contains 12 residues. The V gene end was trimmed by 9 bases and the J gene end by 5 bases; junction bases not matched to a gene: 6. CDR3 in amino acids: CASDRAGETQYF. CDR3 DNA: TGTGCCAGTGACAGGGCGGGTGAGACCCAGTACTTC. The full variable domain, its missing parts supplied by reference TRBV2 and TRBJ2-5, is EPEVTQTPSHQVTQMGQEVILRCVPISNHLYFYWYRQILGQKVEFLVSFYNNEISEKSEIFDDQFSVERPDGSNFTLKIRSTKLEDSAMYFCASDRAGETQYFGPGTRLLVL.

To note about this clone: Mismatch with germline at one junction end may stem from a read error. The CDR3 DNA sequence: TGTTCCAGCAGCATTGGACAGTACGAGCAGTACTTC. It yields the protein CSSSIGQYEQYF. The J gene is TRBJ2-7, the V gene TRBV7-9, with D maybe TRBD1 (6 bases). The CDR3 length is 12 residues. Germline CDR1 reads SEHNR; CDR2 reads FQNEAQ (reference sequence).

The J gene is TRBJ1-1, the V gene TRBV20-1, with unresolved D. The V end lost 5 bases, the J end lost 6 bases, and 10 bases lay between the germline ends. The germline CDR1 and CDR2 sequences are DFQATT and SNEGSKA (reference sequence). This CDR3 region has 11 residues. CDR3 DNA sequence: TGCAGTGCTCACCTGGGAGCTGAAGCTTTCTTT. This sequence encodes CSAHLGAEAFF.

The V call is TRBV28, the J call TRBJ1-3; TRBD1 might be the D (5 bases). There are 15 residues in the CDR3. Germline loops: CDR1 MDHEN, CDR2 SYDVKM. V shed 5 bases and J shed 7 bases, with 18 bases lying between them. CDR3 loop: CASSLGGGGRNTIYF. CDR3 coding DNA: TGTGCCAGCAGTCTCGGTGGGGGGGGACGGAACACCATATATTTT.

There are a few counts of this clone. The rearrangement joins TRBV19 to TRBJ2-6, with D perhaps matching TRBD2 (5 bases). CDR1 and CDR2 (germline): LNHDA, SQIVND (reference sequence). The V gene lost 6 bases and the J gene lost 0 bases, with 15 bases spanning the gap. The CDR3 sequence is 17 residues long. The CDR3 DNA is TGTGCCAGTAGAAGGCCAACTAGTCCCTCTGGGGCCAACGTCCTGACTTTC. Its translation is CASRRPTSPSGANVLTF.

With regard to this clone: Germline is not matched at one junction end, which may reflect a read error. CDR3 sequence (DNA): TGTTCCAGCAGCCCCTACGGGACTGGGCAAGAGACCCAGTACTTC. It yields the protein CSSSPYGTGQETQYF. V and J are TRBV7-9 and TRBJ2-5, with D perhaps TRBD2 (6 bases). Germline V gene data show CDR1 as SEHNR and CDR2 as FQNEAQ (reference sequence). The CDR3 has 15 residues.